Below, 10 T cell receptor beta chains from the same sample are listed, as sequenced in a study of shared clonotypes between healthy human individuals (dated by TCRdb to 2019 to 2021). Preparation of the library involved the immunoSEQ multiplex PCR assay. The table was pulled from immuneACCESS by TCRdb, which kept in-frame rearrangements only. Such tables lose some clones; where checked, under half of the loss comes from unresolved V genes, and the rest has no known cause. This sample holds 2,500,000 or so clones; under 95% were observed only once. Of the sample, approximately 0.36% is held by the ten largest clones. Sequenced input: naive CD4+ T cells from PBMCs. The sample's cell subset or site label is to be understood as: CD45RA+ positively selected. Receptors originate from a young man in good health. Some clones in this sample may be carry-over from other donors' samples.

The chain combines TRBV5-1 with TRBJ2-6; possibly TRBD1 for D (5 bases). This CDR3 spans 16 amino acids. CDR1 is SGHRS and CDR2 is YFSETQ in the germline V gene. V gave up 5 bases and J gave up 2 bases, with 14 bases separating them. The CDR3 sequence is CASSLPGSAGANVLTF. DNA for the CDR3: TGCGCCAGCAGTCTTCCAGGGTCTGCTGGGGCCAACGTCCTGACTTTC.

The chain uses TRBV15 and TRBJ2-1, with 10 bases that match TRBD2. In germline, CDR1 is LNHNV, CDR2 YYDKDF (reference sequence). V was pared by 2 bases and J by 10 bases, with 14 bases of the junction left unmatched. The CDR3 spans 17 residues. CDR3 sequence: CATSRNRGLAVTGEQFF. The CDR3 DNA sequence: TGTGCCACCAGCAGAAACCGAGGACTAGCGGTGACGGGCGAGCAGTTCTTC.

This clone turned up a few times. The chain is built from TRBV29-1 and TRBJ1-1; 8 bases line up with TRBD1. Germline V CDR1 and CDR2: SQVTM, ANQGSEA. The CDR3 covers 12 residues. The ends lost 6 bases at V and 3 bases at J; junction bases unmatched: 3. This CDR3 is CSVDRGDTEAFF. As DNA, the CDR3 is TGCAGCGTAGACAGGGGTGACACTGAAGCTTTCTTT.

Comments on this clone: A much larger clone sits a single nucleotide away, making a read error possible. V and J are TRBV6-4 and TRBJ1-5; 10 bases match TRBD1. The CDR3 is 15 amino acids. V shed 6 bases, J shed 0 bases, and the junction held 2 bases outside the gene matches. CDR1 MRHNA and CDR2 SNTAGT come from the germline V gene. The CDR3 nucleotides are TGTGCCAGCAGCGGGACAGGGGATAGCAATCAGCCCCAGCATTTT. Protein product: CASSGTGDSNQPQHF.

The J gene is TRBJ1-5, the V gene TRBV5-1, with TRBD1 identical over 8 bases. V was pared by 1 base and J by 5 bases, with 11 bases of the junction left unmatched. This CDR3 has 17 residues. Germline assignment: CDR1 SGHRS and CDR2 YFSETQ. Written as DNA, the CDR3 is TGCGCCAGCAGCTTGTTCCCTTACGGACAGGGACATCAGCCCCAGCATTTT. Translated, it gives CASSLFPYGQGHQPQHF.

The V and J genes are TRBV5-8 and TRBJ2-2; D gene uncertain. This CDR3 has 16 amino acids. The germline gives CDR1 SGHTS, CDR2 YDEGEE. Trimming took 3 bases from V and 0 from J, leaving 12 bases between them. CDR3 sequence reads: CASSSGRLTNTGELFF. CDR3 DNA sequence: TGTGCCAGCAGCTCCGGCCGGCTAACGAACACCGGGGAGCTGTTTTTT.

The chain employs TRBV5-8 and TRBJ1-4; tentatively, D is TRBD1 (5 bases). The ends were cut back, 4 bases at V and 7 bases at J, with 14 bases in the middle. This CDR3 has 14 residues. Germline CDR1 reads SGHTS; CDR2 reads YDEGEE. The CDR3 region has the DNA TGTGCCAGCAGCACTTGGGGGGACTCTGAAAAACTGTTTTTT. Translation gives CASSTWGDSEKLFF.

This clone has a single count. The J gene is TRBJ2-3, the V gene TRBV10-3; D perhaps matches TRBD2 (7 bases). CDR1 and CDR2 (germline): ENHRY, SYGVKD. V was pared by 8 bases and J by 3 bases, with 18 bases between. This CDR3 spans 15 amino acids. The chain's CDR3 is CAISGGTGRTDTQYF. The CDR3 DNA reads TGTGCCATCTCGGGAGGAACAGGGAGGACAGATACGCAGTATTTT.

The rearrangement uses TRBV28 and TRBJ2-7, with D tentatively TRBD1 or TRBD2 (6 bases each). Per the germline V gene, CDR1 is MDHEN and CDR2 is SYDVKM. The ends were cut back, 8 bases at V and 5 bases at J, with 22 bases in the middle. The CDR3 is made up of 15 amino acids. The CDR3 spells CASGGRRDWNHEQYF. DNA for the CDR3: TGTGCCAGCGGGGGCCGCCGGGACTGGAACCACGAGCAGTACTTC.

In the case of this clone: Other DNA sequences in the sample encode the same CDR3. The rearrangement links TRBV9 to TRBJ1-1; D is uncertain. This CDR3 region has 14 residues. Trimming removed 0 bases from V and 0 bases from J, with 6 bases in between. Germline V lookup: CDR1 SGDLS, CDR2 YYNGEE. CDR3 region: CASSVAAMNTEAFF. CDR3 sequence (DNA): TGTGCCAGCAGCGTAGCCGCCATGAACACTGAAGCTTTCTTT.